This T cell receptor beta chain was captured by sequencing in a study of T cell repertoires in cytomegalovirus infection. On the study more broadly: Public TCR beta signatures provided an indication of both CMV infection and a matching HLA type. General study findings and limits: HLA-C-restricted CMV-specific TCR beta clonotypes prevailed in the ex vivo response.

Trimming removed 5 bases at V and 0 bases at J, with 11 bases between. The CDR3 is 15 residues long. Germline CDR1 and CDR2: SGHVS and FQNEAQ. This clonotype was counted many times. No antigen is known for it. One entry per CDR3 protein results from TCRdb running MiXCR on the reads. This table holds about a million distinct CDR3 sequences, around 32% found once. The source is a human donor in good health (CMV status not recorded). Some clones in this sample may be carry-over from other donors' samples. The genes are TRBV7-8 and TRBJ1-3; a possible D gene is TRBD1 (5 bases). The sequences come from cultured CD8+ T cells from PBMCs, collected from culture after CMV antigen stimulation. The CDR3 region is CASSPGRNSGNTIYF. CDR3 sequence (DNA): TGTGCCAGCAGCCCGGGACGGAACTCTGGAAACACCATATATTTT.